This T cell receptor (beta chain) was documented in a study of cytomegalovirus exposure and HLA in healthy donors. Overall study findings and caveats: Diagnosis of cytomegalovirus status made by the classifier reportedly showed high specificity and sensitivity. In a later analysis, donors in an Asian-associated ancestry cluster reportedly had fewer N-insertions in productive TCRs than the cohort mean. The later analysis indicated that the majority of CMV-associated TCR beta chains appeared HLA-restricted. About 150 TCR beta chains were listed as cytomegalovirus-associated.

Primers included in the PCR were 60 Vbeta and 13 Jbeta primers. TCRdb's table, derived via immunoSEQ multiplex PCR, lists solely in-frame clones and lacks some. The sample has around 120,000 clones, 55% to 65% seen once. As concerns this clone: Its specificity is unknown.

Trimming removed 4 bases from V and 2 bases from J, with 9 bases in between. The CDR3 has 13 residues. Looked up from germline, CDR1 is SEHNR and CDR2 is FQNEAQ (reference sequence). Specimen: PBMCs. This chain connects TRBV7-9 to TRBJ2-7; possible D gene TRBD1, 5 bases. This clonotype originated in a middle-aged man in good health and CMV-seropositive. DNA of the CDR3: TGTGCCAGCAGCTCCGTACAGGCCTACGAGCAGTACTTC. Translating gives CASSSVQAYEQYF.